What follows is one TCR beta chain and its context. The antigen remains undetermined. The sample originates from a study of persistence of HIV-infected CD4 T cells. The overall study: Isolated cells were CMV- and HIV-1 Gag-responding CD4+ T cells.

Overlapping HIV-1 Gag 15-mer peptides at roughly 1 ug per peptide per mL were used. Sorted nonresponding memory CD4+ T cells were CD40L-negative, CD69-negative, CD45RO-high. V was shortened by 2 bases and J by 1 base, with 8 bases between the two germline ends. Germline CDR1 is ENHRY and CDR2 is SYGVKD. This CDR3 spans 14 amino acids. This was the immunoSEQ version 4 assay in survey mode. Assay: immunoSEQ multiplex PCR; the TCRdb copy retains only in-frame clones and omits some. The table has tens of thousands of clones, 70% to 80% seen once. This chain links TRBV10-3 with TRBJ1-1; D uncertain. The sequence derives from an adult man with HIV who was CMV-seropositive. The sample was CD4+ T cells sorted from PBMCs after approximately 19-hour stimulation, taken from a patient who received antiretroviral therapy. DNA of the CDR3: TGTGCCATCAGTGAGAGTCGGTCGAACACTGAAGCTTTCTTT. Translating it yields CAISESRSNTEAFF.